The 7 T cell receptor beta chains below come from one sample, sequenced in a study of shared clonotypes between healthy human individuals. Data came from immunoSEQ multiplex PCR; TCRdb stores just in-frame clones and leaves some out. The sample carries 2,500,000 or so clones, just under 95% recorded once. Sequencing was done on a sample of naive CD4+ T cells from PBMCs. Subset here: CD45RA+ positively selected. Source of these receptors: a young man in good health. Some clones in this sample may be carry-over from other donors' samples.

With respect to this clone: Other DNA sequences in this sample translate to the same CDR3. The V call is TRBV14, the J call TRBJ2-3, with unresolved D. This CDR3 has 13 amino acids. Germline V lookup: CDR1 SGHDN, CDR2 FVKESK. V lost 0 bases and J 3 bases, leaving 4 bases between the germline ends. The CDR3 reads CASSQELTDTQYF. The CDR3 bases are TGTGCCAGCAGCCAAGAGCTAACAGATACGCAGTATTTT. Combining the CDR3 with reference TRBV14 and TRBJ2-3 gives the whole variable domain EAGVTQFPSHSVIEKGQTVTLRCDPISGHDNLYWYRRVMGKEIKFLLHFVKESKQDESGMPNNRFLAERTGGTYSTLKVQPAELEDSGVYFCASSQELTDTQYFGPGTRLTVL.

This chain connects TRBV6-5 to TRBJ1-1; possibly TRBD1 for D (6 bases). Germline CDR1 is MNHEY and CDR2 is SVGAGI. V was shortened by 5 bases and J by 7 bases, with 17 bases between the two germline ends. The CDR3 is made up of 14 amino acids. In nucleotides, the CDR3 is TGTGCCAGCAGTGCACAGGGTATCGTAGGTGAAGCTTTCTTT. Protein product: CASSAQGIVGEAFF.

V usage is TRBV5-1 and J usage is TRBJ2-7; perhaps TRBD2 as D (6 bases). Germline loops: CDR1 SGHRS, CDR2 YFSETQ. The CDR3 extends over 16 amino acids. V was clipped by 4 bases and J by 0 bases, with 17 bases between them. The CDR3 DNA follows: TGCGCCAGCAGCCCCGGGCGGGGCGGGACCTCCTACGAGCAGTACTTC. Translating it yields CASSPGRGGTSYEQYF.

The chain uses TRBV18 and TRBJ1-4; a possible D gene is TRBD1 (5 bases). Germline-derived CDR1 and CDR2 are KGHSH and LQKENI. The ends were cut back, 0 bases at V and 7 bases at J, with 15 bases in the middle. The CDR3 sequence is 16 residues long. The CDR3 loop reads CASSPPGQGQSEKLFF. The CDR3 DNA reads as TGTGCCAGCTCACCACCGGGGCAGGGTCAGAGTGAAAAACTGTTTTTT.

The rearrangement links TRBV5-4 to TRBJ2-5; 7 positions agree with TRBD1. Germline CDR1 is SGHNT and CDR2 is YYREEE (reference sequence). The ends lost 0 bases at V and 3 bases at J; junction bases unmatched: 2. This CDR3 region has 14 residues. CDR3 in DNA: TGTGCCAGCAGCTTGGGGACAGGAAAAGAGACCCAGTACTTC. As protein: CASSLGTGKETQYF.

The table lists this clone with a count of one. This chain connects TRBV6-5 to TRBJ1-1; TRBD1 matches at 8 bases. CDR3 length: 15 amino acids. V gave up 4 bases and J gave up 4 bases; unmatched junction bases: 8. Germline V gene lookup returns CDR1 MNHEY and CDR2 SVGAGI. This CDR3 is CASSSEQGGGTEAFF. CDR3 coding DNA: TGTGCCAGCAGTTCCGAACAGGGGGGGGGCACTGAAGCTTTCTTT.

The rearrangement joins TRBV6-6 to TRBJ2-2, with D possibly matching TRBD1 (6 bases). Germline CDR1 reads MNHNY; CDR2 reads SVGAGI (reference sequence). The CDR3 is 15 residues long. V lost 7 bases to trimming and J lost 3 bases, with 15 bases between them. CDR3 sequence reads: CASKTWGQDTGELFF. The CDR3 DNA sequence: TGTGCCAGCAAGACCTGGGGGCAGGACACCGGGGAGCTGTTTTTT.